The 21 T cell receptor beta chains below come from one sample, sequenced in a study of shared clonotypes between healthy human individuals. Clones were sequenced by immunoSEQ multiplex PCR, and TCRdb holds only the in-frame ones, with some missing. The table has about 530,000 clones, less than 96% seen once. Source material: naive CD4+ T cells sorted from blood. Noted subset: CD45RA+ positively selected. The receptors were gathered from a woman aged 30 to 39 in good health.

This chain joins TRBV27 and TRBJ2-1; 10 nucleotides agree with TRBD2. This CDR3 is built from 17 residues. Germline CDR1 reads MNHEY; CDR2 reads SMNVEV (reference sequence). V trimming: 2 bases; J trimming: 7 bases; junction bases outside the gene matches: 11. The DNA for the CDR3 is TGTGCCAGCAGTTTAGCTCCCCCTAGCGGGAGAGGGAATGAGCAGTTCTTC. Its protein is CASSLAPPSGRGNEQFF.

V and J are TRBV28 and TRBJ2-7; 9 bases are shared with TRBD1. The CDR3 has 15 amino acids. J gave up 3 bases and V 7 bases, and 10 bases lay outside the gene matches. Germline CDR1 and CDR2: MDHEN and SYDVKM. CDR3 region: CASKKPGTGNYEQYF. The DNA of the CDR3 is TGTGCCAGCAAGAAACCCGGGACAGGGAACTACGAGCAGTACTTC.

The rearrangement uses TRBV19 and TRBJ1-1; D is unresolved. Germline V gene data show CDR1 as LNHDA and CDR2 as SQIVND (reference sequence). Trimming cost V 6 bases and J 5 bases, with 13 bases left between them. The CDR3 has 13 amino acids. The CDR3 region has the DNA TGTGCCAGTAGCCCTAGTTGGGTAACTGAAGCTTTCTTT. Its protein is CASSPSWVTEAFF.

The chain uses TRBV11-2 and TRBJ2-7; tentative D call: TRBD1 (6 bases). The germline gives CDR1 SGHAT, CDR2 FQNNGV. V was trimmed by 4 bases and J by 4 bases, leaving 26 bases between them. This CDR3 has 18 residues. DNA of the CDR3: TGTGCCAGCAGCTCACCCTTCTCAGGGGAACGGGCGAGATACGAGCAGTACTTC. This encodes CASSSPFSGERARYEQYF.

The chain uses TRBV18 and TRBJ2-7; unclear D gene. The CDR3 totals 16 residues. Germline lookup yields CDR1 KGHSH and CDR2 LQKENI. V was pared by 3 bases and J by 1 base, with 16 bases between. CDR3 sequence: CASSPNAGQPSYEQYF. CDR3 sequence (DNA): TGTGCCAGCTCACCGAACGCCGGGCAGCCTTCCTACGAGCAGTACTTC. Together with reference TRBV18 and TRBJ2-7, the CDR3 gives the full variable domain: NAGVMQNPRHLVRRRGQEARLRCSPMKGHSHVYWYRQLPEEGLKFMVYLQKENIIDESGMPKERFSAEFPKEGPSILRIQQVVRGDSAAYFCASSPNAGQPSYEQYFGPGTRLTVT.

The J gene is TRBJ1-1, the V gene TRBV27; D not resolved. CDR1 and CDR2 (germline): MNHEY, SMNVEV (reference sequence). V shed 5 bases and J shed 5 bases, with 9 bases lying between them. The CDR3 is made up of 12 amino acids. CDR3 amino acids: CASSTTGTEAFF. In DNA form, the CDR3 reads TGTGCCAGCAGTACGACCGGTACTGAAGCTTTCTTT.

The CDR3 loop is CASSLGQVNQPQHF. The CDR3 DNA follows: TGTGCCAGCAGTTTAGGGCAGGTCAATCAGCCCCAGCATTTT. This chain uses TRBV28 with TRBJ1-5, with no clear D. The CDR3 length is 14 residues. Germline V CDR1 and CDR2: MDHEN, SYDVKM. Trimming stripped 2 bases from V and 3 bases from J, with 8 bases between.

The V call is TRBV4-2, the J call TRBJ1-4; D is perhaps TRBD1 (5 bases). CDR1 is LGHNA, CDR2 YNFKEQ, per germline. The CDR3 consists of 17 residues. Trimming shortened V by 2 bases and J by 2 bases, and 15 bases separated the two germline ends. CDR3 nucleotide sequence: TGTGCCAGCAGCCAAATGGGACGCCTAGGGACTAATGAAAAACTGTTTTTT. Translating it yields CASSQMGRLGTNEKLFF.

The chain uses TRBV10-3 and TRBJ1-4, with D tentatively TRBD1 (6 bases). Germline V gene sequence: CDR1 ENHRY, CDR2 SYGVKD. The CDR3 contains 13 residues. V gave up 6 bases and J gave up 11 bases, with 16 bases separating them. The chain's CDR3 is CAISKGGAVKLFF. The CDR3 DNA sequence: TGTGCCATCAGCAAGGGGGGGGCGGTGAAACTGTTTTTT.

In this sample, this clone turned up once. The CDR3 bases are TGTGCCAGTAGCGGAACGGGACAGAGCCACAATGAGCAGTTCTTC. The encoded protein is CASSGTGQSHNEQFF. The genes are TRBV19 and TRBJ2-1; TRBD1 aligns across 7 bases. CDR1 is LNHDA and CDR2 is SQIVND in the germline V gene (reference sequence). Trimming at V came to 6 bases and at J to 5 bases, leaving 10 bases not matched to a gene. This CDR3 is built from 15 residues.

The chain links TRBV19 to TRBJ2-4, with a weak D call TRBD1 (5 bases). The V gene's germline CDR1 is LNHDA and CDR2 SQIVND (reference sequence). The CDR3 covers 15 residues. With 5 bases removed from V and 7 bases from J, the gap between germline ends came to 18 bases. CDR3 nucleotides: TGTGCCAGTAGTCCCCAGGGCAGGGATGGGAACATTCAGTACTTC. Translation gives CASSPQGRDGNIQYF.

This rearrangement joins TRBV7-7 to TRBJ2-3; the match to TRBD2 covers 14 bases. Germline-derived CDR1 and CDR2 are SSHAT and FNYEAQ (reference sequence). The CDR3 spans 15 residues. V lost 4 bases and J lost 5; bases outside the gene matches: 2. The CDR3 sequence: CASSSGLAGEDTQYF. DNA of the CDR3: TGTGCCAGCAGCTCGGGACTAGCGGGAGAAGATACGCAGTATTTT.

V is TRBV6-1 and J is TRBJ2-7; D uncertain. In germline, CDR1 is MNHNS, CDR2 SASEGT. Trimming pared 6 bases from V and 2 bases from J, leaving 17 bases between. CDR3 size: 15 residues. CDR3 DNA sequence: TGTGCCAGCAGAGATTTATACACAAGACCCTACGAGCAGTACTTC. Its translation is CASRDLYTRPYEQYF.

The chain uses TRBV2 and TRBJ2-3; 7 nucleotides match TRBD2. Germline V gene lookup returns CDR1 SNHLY and CDR2 FYNNEI. This CDR3 is 16 amino acids long. Losses at the gene ends were 6 bases for V and 2 bases for J; bases not matched to a gene: 11. CDR3 bases: TGTGCCAGCAGGCCCGGGACTACCTCTGACACAGATACGCAGTATTTT. This sequence encodes CASRPGTTSDTDTQYF.

V is TRBV7-9 and J is TRBJ2-5; 9 positions match TRBD1. J gave up 5 bases and V 1 base, and 2 bases lay outside the gene matches. The CDR3 is made up of 14 amino acids. Germline CDR1 and CDR2: SEHNR and FQNEAQ (reference sequence). The CDR3 region has the DNA TGTGCCAGCAGCTTAGTTACAGGGGGCGAGACCCAGTACTTC. Translated: CASSLVTGGETQYF.

As concerns this clone: Other DNA sequences from this sample encode an identical CDR3 as well. This chain connects TRBV7-9 to TRBJ1-2; 7 bases fit TRBD1. V gave up 1 base and J gave up 5 bases; unmatched junction bases: 1. This CDR3 region has 13 residues. CDR1 and CDR2 from the germline V gene are SEHNR and FQNEAQ (reference sequence). The CDR3 region is CASSLGQGYGYTF. In DNA, the CDR3 is TGTGCCAGCAGCTTAGGACAGGGTTATGGCTACACCTTC.

This chain connects TRBV9 to TRBJ2-5, with TRBD2 matching 11 bases. The DNA end is more similar to TRBJ2-7, so the J call may be wrong. CDR1 and CDR2 from the germline V gene are SGDLS and YYNGEE. The CDR3 has 15 amino acids. DNA of the CDR3: TGTGCCAGCAGCGTAGAAACTAGCGGGAGAAGCGAGCAGTACTTC. This codes for CASSVETSGRSEQYF.

The chain employs TRBV5-4 and TRBJ2-7; the match to TRBD2 covers 13 bases. Germline values: CDR1 SGHNT, CDR2 YYREEE (reference sequence). The V and J ends lost 3 bases and 0 bases, in that order; junction bases with no gene match: 6. The CDR3 consists of 17 residues. CDR3 DNA: TGTGCCAGCAGCTCGGGACTAGCGGGACCGCCCTCCTACGAGCAGTACTTC. Protein sequence: CASSSGLAGPPSYEQYF. Variable domain in full (rest from reference TRBV5-4 and TRBJ2-7): ETGVTQSPTHLIKTRGQQVTLRCSSQSGHNTVSWYQQALGQGPQFIFQYYREEENGRGNFPPRFSGLQFPNYSSELNVNALELDDSALYLCASSSGLAGPPSYEQYFGPGTRLTVT.

The V gene is TRBV11-3, the J gene TRBJ2-5, with 7 nucleotides matching TRBD2. CDR1 SGHNT and CDR2 YENEEA come from the germline V gene. V lost 4 bases, J lost 2 bases, and 7 bases stayed unmatched. CDR3 length equals 15 residues. CDR3 sequence (DNA): TGTGCCAGCAGCTATCTAGCGGCTCAGCAAGAGACCCAGTACTTC. This sequence encodes CASSYLAAQQETQYF.

The V and J genes are TRBV7-9 and TRBJ2-1, with 9 bases fitting TRBD1. Trimming at V came to 7 bases and at J to 7 bases, leaving 8 bases not matched to a gene. Germline V gene sequence: CDR1 SEHNR, CDR2 FQNEAQ (reference sequence). This CDR3 spans 14 amino acids. The CDR3 bases are TGTGCCAGCACCCTGACCGGGACAGGGAATGAGCAGTTCTTC. Its protein is CASTLTGTGNEQFF.

The J gene is TRBJ2-3, the V gene TRBV4-1; D might be TRBD2 (8 bases). CDR3 size: 16 residues. The ends were cut back, 0 bases at V and 5 bases at J, with 15 bases in the middle. Germline lookup yields CDR1 MGHRA and CDR2 YSYEKL. The CDR3 region has the DNA TGCGCCAGCAGCCAAGATGGTAGCGGGACAGAAGATACGCAGTATTTT. This translates into CASSQDGSGTEDTQYF.